This record covers a single T cell receptor beta chain. There is no known antigen for this receptor. To determine HCMV serostatus, a commercial ELISA kit was used to detect HCMV-specific IgG in serum. Peripheral blood mononuclear cells were isolated from blood by Ficoll density gradient centrifugation. These reads were obtained on an Illumina HiSeq 2000. TCR beta cDNA libraries were prepared using 5'RACE template switching, which introduced a universal primer site and unique molecular identifiers. cDNA synthesis was primed from the TCR beta constant segment, followed by two successive PCR amplification steps. On the study's bioinformatics: Reads were demultiplexed and grouped by UMI with MIGEC, and clonotypes were assembled and quantified with MiTCR. To exclude erroneous sequences, only TCR cDNA sequences supported by at least two reads were retained. The tcR package was used for downstream repertoire analysis, and clonotypes were matched across fractions by CDR3 nucleotide sequence plus V segment. VDJmatch was used to annotate antigen specificity against VDJdb, with one amino acid substitution allowed in CDR3. Once TCRdb had reprocessed the reads, it stored one entry per CDR3 protein sequence and supplied no DNA. The V and J calls, along with clone size, are taken from TCRdb and not from the paper's own processing. The sample's clone listing holds 440,000 or so distinct CDR3 sequences. 7.3% of the sample rests with the top ten.

From a lookup of the germline V gene (reference sequence), CDR1 and CDR2 are DFQATT and SNEGSKA. The CDR3 starts with the cysteine, ends with the phenylalanine, and has 11 residues. DNA is not recorded here. This record belongs to a study of T cells expressing NK-cell markers (dated by TCRdb to 2018 to 2021). Context from the whole study: TCR beta-chain repertoires were profiled in sorted CD3+CD56+NKG2C+, CD3+CD56+NKG2C- and CD3+CD56-NKG2C+ T-cell subsets from about 8 donors. Of the eight sequenced donors, seven were found to be HCMV-seropositive and one was found to be HCMV-seronegative. Illumina HiSeq 2000/2500, MiSeq or NextSeq was used to sequence libraries as 2 x 150 bp reads. All eight donors whose samples were sequenced were randomly selected healthy volunteers, three of them men and five women. Overall study outcomes, separate from this receptor: In roughly 6 donors, the dominant CD3+CD56+NKG2C+ clonotypes ranked among the top 10 CD8+ clonotypes, making up roughly 1.0-8% of CD8+ T cells. Those dominant clonotypes were again the most abundant among CD3+CD56-NKG2C+ cells in a handful of donors, at about 28.3-60.1%. Whether the expanded NKG2C-expressing T cell clones were specific for HCMV antigens was left unclear.

This TCR was recovered from a woman between 18 and 70 years old in good health. Source material: blood T cells: a sorted CD56 or NKG2C T cell subset, CD4+ or CD8+ T cells, or bulk PBMC T cells (not recorded which). The chain is assembled from TRBV20-1 and TRBJ1-2. For the CDR3, the sequence is CSATQGPGYTF.